There are many counts of the clone carrying this T cell receptor (beta chain). Its antigen is undetermined. The data originate from a study of HIV-infected children after antiretroviral therapy interruption. As for the study in general: Continuous-treatment children had median age around 8 years, interruption less than 10 years.

The length of the CDR3 is 15 residues. The V end lost 0 bases, the J end lost 5 bases, and 13 bases lay between the germline ends. Germline V gene data show CDR1 as KGHSH and CDR2 as LQKENI. Treatment reported: PENTA 11 planned treatment interruption arm or continuous ART arm. At least 5 million viable PBMCs were required per cryopreserved sample. Regarding the study as a whole: Sorted CD45RA+ naive cells might include minor non-naive CD45RA+ cells.

RNA-based 3' RACE libraries used unique molecular identifiers. MiXCR, applied by TCRdb to the 3' RACE reads, yields one record per CDR3 protein. The data contain roughly 16,000 distinct CDR3 sequences, approximately 3.6% of them singletons. The chain joins TRBV18 to TRBJ1-1; D not resolved. Material: CD45RA+ CD4+ T cells from PBMCs, obtained from a donor given antiretroviral therapy, either interrupted or continuous. Subset noted: naive CD4+ CD45RA+ CD45RO- T cells. The origin of this receptor is a child aged 2-17 years with HIV. The CDR3 DNA reads as TGTGCCAGCTCACCACCTCGCGGGCATAATACTGAAGCTTTCTTT. It specifies CASSPPRGHNTEAFF.